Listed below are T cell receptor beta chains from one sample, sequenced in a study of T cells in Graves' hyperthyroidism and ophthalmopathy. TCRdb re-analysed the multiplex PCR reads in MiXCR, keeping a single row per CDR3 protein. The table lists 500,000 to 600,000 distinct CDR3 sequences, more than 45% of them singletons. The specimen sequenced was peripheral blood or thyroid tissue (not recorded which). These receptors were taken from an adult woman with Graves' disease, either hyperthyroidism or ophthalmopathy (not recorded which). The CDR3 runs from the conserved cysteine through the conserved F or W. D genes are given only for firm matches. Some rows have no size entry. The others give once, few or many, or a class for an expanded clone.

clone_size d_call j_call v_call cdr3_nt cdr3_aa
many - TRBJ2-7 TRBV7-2 TGTGCCAGCAGCTTGGCAGGGGCCTACGAGCAGTACTTC CASSLAGAYEQYF
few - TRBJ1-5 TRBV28 TGTGCCAGCAGTTTAGGGGGGGCTTGGGAAAGCAATCAGCCCCAGCATTTT CASSLGGAWESNQPQHF
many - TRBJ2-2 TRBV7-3 TGTGCCAGCAGCTCCCCTCCTGGGGGGACCGGGGAGCTGTTTTTT CASSSPPGGTGELFF
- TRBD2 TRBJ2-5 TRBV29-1 TGCAGCGTTGAGGCGGGAGGGGGAGGCGAGACCCAGTACTTC CSVEAGGGGETQYF
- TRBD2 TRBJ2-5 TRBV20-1 TGCAGTGCCTCTAGCGGGAGCACCTCTCTGGAGACCCAGTACTTC CSASSGSTSLETQYF
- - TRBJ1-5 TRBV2 TGTGCCAGCATCGCCGGGACTCGGAATAGCAATCAGCCCCAGCATTTT CASIAGTRNSNQPQHF
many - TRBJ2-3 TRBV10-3 TGTGCCATCAGTGAGTCGTCAGGGGACCCCACAGATACGCAGTATTTT CAISESSGDPTDTQYF
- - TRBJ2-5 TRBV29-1 TGCAGCGCAGGCAGGCTAACGGGAGAGACCCAGTACTTC CSAGRLTGETQYF
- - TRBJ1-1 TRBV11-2 - CASSFYICSALRGEVTEAFF
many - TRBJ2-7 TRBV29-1 TGCAGCGTTGATCGGTGGCAGGGTAATACCTACGAGCAGTACTTC CSVDRWQGNTYEQYF
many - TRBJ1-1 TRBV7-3 TGTGCCAGCAGCGCAGGACAGTTTGGGAACACTGAAGCTTTCTTT CASSAGQFGNTEAFF
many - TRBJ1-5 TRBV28 TGTGCCACCTCAGTTCAGGGCTTCAATCAGCCCCAGCATTTT CATSVQGFNQPQHF
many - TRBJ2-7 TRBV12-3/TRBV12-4 TGTGCCAGCAGTTTAGAATCCGGGTTGCAGTACTTC CASSLESGLQYF
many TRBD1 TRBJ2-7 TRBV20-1 TGCAGTGCTTACGGACAGGGAAATTGCTCCTACGAGCAGTACTTC CSAYGQGNCSYEQYF
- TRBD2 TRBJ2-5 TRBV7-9 TGTGCCAGCAGCTTAACTAGCGGGAAGGGTGAGACCCAGTACTTC CASSLTSGKGETQYF
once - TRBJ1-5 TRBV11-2 TGTGCCAGCGGCTCGGCCAGCTATCAGCCCCAGCATTTT CASGSASYQPQHF
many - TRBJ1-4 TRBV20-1 TGCAGTGCTAGTACCGCCAGGAACGCGAATGAAAAACTGTTTTTT CSASTARNANEKLFF
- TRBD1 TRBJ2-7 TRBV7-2 TGTGCCAGCAGCAACAGGGGGCTGGGGGCGGAGGAGCAGTACTTC CASSNRGLGAEEQYF
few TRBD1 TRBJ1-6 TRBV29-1 TGCAGCACCCGGACAGGGGTCAATTCACCCCTCCACTTT CSTRTGVNSPLHF
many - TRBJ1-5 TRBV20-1 TGCAGTGCTAGTTCAGGGGATCAGCCCCAGCATTTT CSASSGDQPQHF
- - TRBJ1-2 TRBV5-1 TGCGCCAGCAGCCGGGCTCCTAGGGATGGCTACACCTTC CASSRAPRDGYTF
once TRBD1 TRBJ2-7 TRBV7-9 TGTGCCAGCAGCAGACGGGACAGGGCGCGGGAGCAGTACTTC CASSRRDRAREQYF
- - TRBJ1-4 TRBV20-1 TGCAGTGCTACTGATCAGGGGCTTCGAGAAAAACTGTTTTTT CSATDQGLREKLFF
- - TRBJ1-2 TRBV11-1 TGTGCCAGCAGCTTATCAGGGGAATATGGCTACACCTTC CASSLSGEYGYTF
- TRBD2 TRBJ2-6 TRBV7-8 TGTGCCAGCTCGGGGACTAGTGCCGTCTCTGGGGCCAACGTCCTGACTTTC CASSGTSAVSGANVLTF
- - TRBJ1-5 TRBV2 TGTGCCAGCAGTGAACAGGGCCTCCGCTATAGCAATCAGCCCCAGCATTTT CASSEQGLRYSNQPQHF
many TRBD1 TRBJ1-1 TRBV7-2 TGTGCCAGCAGCTTAGTGGCGGCAGGGGGCCGAAAAGCTTTCTTT CASSLVAAGGRKAFF
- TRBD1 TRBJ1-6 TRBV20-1 TGCAGTGCATCGGGACAGGGGATTTCACCCCTCCACTTT CSASGQGISPLHF
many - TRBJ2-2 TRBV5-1 TGCGCCAGCAGCTTGGTGGTGAACACCGGGGAGCTGTTTTTT CASSLVVNTGELFF
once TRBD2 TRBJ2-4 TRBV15 TGTGCCACCGAGAAGCGGGGGATGGCCAAAAACATTCAGTACTTC CATEKRGMAKNIQYF
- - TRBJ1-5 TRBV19 TGTGCCAGCAGTCCGGAAATGGGGAATCAGCCCCAGCATTTT CASSPEMGNQPQHF
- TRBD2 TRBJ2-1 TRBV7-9 TGTGCCAGCAGCTTTAGGCTAGCGGACTGGGGCAATGAGCAGTTCTTC CASSFRLADWGNEQFF
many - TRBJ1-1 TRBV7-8 TGTGCCAGCAGCTTAGATCGAGTTTGGCACACTGAAGCTTTCTTT CASSLDRVWHTEAFF
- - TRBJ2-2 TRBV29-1 TGCAGCGTTCTCGCGGAAGTCGGGGAGCTGTTTTTT CSVLAEVGELFF
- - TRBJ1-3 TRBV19 TGTGCCACCTCAGACAGCCTCTCTGGAAACACCATATATTTT CATSDSLSGNTIYF
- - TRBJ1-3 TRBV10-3 TGTGCCATCAGGGCAGTCCGGGACCTCTCTGGAAACACCATATATTTT CAIRAVRDLSGNTIYF
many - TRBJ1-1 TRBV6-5 TGTGCCAGCAGCGACGGATGGGGCTCGAACACTGAAGCTTTCTTT CASSDGWGSNTEAFF
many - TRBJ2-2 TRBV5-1 TGCGCCAGCAGCCCATTGATGAACACCGGGGAGCTGTTTTTT CASSPLMNTGELFF
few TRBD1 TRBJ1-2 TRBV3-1 TGTGCCAGCAGCCCCAGGGGGGCCCCGGGGGATGGCTACACCTTC CASSPRGAPGDGYTF
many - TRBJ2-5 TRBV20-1 TGCAGTGCTAGAGATCGCCGGTCTGGGGAGACCCAGTACTTC CSARDRRSGETQYF
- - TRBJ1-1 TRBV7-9 TGTGCCAGCAGCTTAGTGGGCCGCATGAACACTGAAGCTTTCTTT CASSLVGRMNTEAFF
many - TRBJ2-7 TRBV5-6 TGTGCCAGCAGGTTGTGGTCTGGGGAGCAGTACTTC CASRLWSGEQYF
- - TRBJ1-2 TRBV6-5 TGTGCCAGCTGTAAGGGCCGGGGCTACACCTTC CASCKGRGYTF
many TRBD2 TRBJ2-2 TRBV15 TGTGCCACCAGCGGACGACTAGCGGCAAGCGGGGAGCTGTTTTTT CATSGRLAASGELFF
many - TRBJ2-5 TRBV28 TGTGCCAGCAGTTTAAGGGGGGGGACTTTGCGGGAGACCCAGTACTTC CASSLRGGTLRETQYF
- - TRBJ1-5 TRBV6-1 TGTGCCAGCAACACCCAAGGAGGGGTTGGTCAGCCCCAGCATTTT CASNTQGGVGQPQHF
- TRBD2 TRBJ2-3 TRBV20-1 TGCAGTGCCTCACTAGCGGGAGCAGATACGCAGTATTTT CSASLAGADTQYF
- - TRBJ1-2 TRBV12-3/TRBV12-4 TGTGCCAGCAGCCAAGCCTTTGATGGCTACACCTTC CASSQAFDGYTF
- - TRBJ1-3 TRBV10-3 TGTGCCACCTCGTTGGGGGAAGTGAAAAACACCATATATTTT CATSLGEVKNTIYF
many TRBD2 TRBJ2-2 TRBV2 TGTGCCAGCAGGGGACTAGCTGCGAACACCGGGGAGCTGTTTTTT CASRGLAANTGELFF
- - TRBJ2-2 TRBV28 TGTGCCAGCAGTCCGGCACTGTACACCGGGAAGCTGTTTTTT CASSPALYTGKLFF
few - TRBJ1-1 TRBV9 TGTGCCAGCAGCGTAGATGGGGAGAACACTGAAGCTTTCTTT CASSVDGENTEAFF